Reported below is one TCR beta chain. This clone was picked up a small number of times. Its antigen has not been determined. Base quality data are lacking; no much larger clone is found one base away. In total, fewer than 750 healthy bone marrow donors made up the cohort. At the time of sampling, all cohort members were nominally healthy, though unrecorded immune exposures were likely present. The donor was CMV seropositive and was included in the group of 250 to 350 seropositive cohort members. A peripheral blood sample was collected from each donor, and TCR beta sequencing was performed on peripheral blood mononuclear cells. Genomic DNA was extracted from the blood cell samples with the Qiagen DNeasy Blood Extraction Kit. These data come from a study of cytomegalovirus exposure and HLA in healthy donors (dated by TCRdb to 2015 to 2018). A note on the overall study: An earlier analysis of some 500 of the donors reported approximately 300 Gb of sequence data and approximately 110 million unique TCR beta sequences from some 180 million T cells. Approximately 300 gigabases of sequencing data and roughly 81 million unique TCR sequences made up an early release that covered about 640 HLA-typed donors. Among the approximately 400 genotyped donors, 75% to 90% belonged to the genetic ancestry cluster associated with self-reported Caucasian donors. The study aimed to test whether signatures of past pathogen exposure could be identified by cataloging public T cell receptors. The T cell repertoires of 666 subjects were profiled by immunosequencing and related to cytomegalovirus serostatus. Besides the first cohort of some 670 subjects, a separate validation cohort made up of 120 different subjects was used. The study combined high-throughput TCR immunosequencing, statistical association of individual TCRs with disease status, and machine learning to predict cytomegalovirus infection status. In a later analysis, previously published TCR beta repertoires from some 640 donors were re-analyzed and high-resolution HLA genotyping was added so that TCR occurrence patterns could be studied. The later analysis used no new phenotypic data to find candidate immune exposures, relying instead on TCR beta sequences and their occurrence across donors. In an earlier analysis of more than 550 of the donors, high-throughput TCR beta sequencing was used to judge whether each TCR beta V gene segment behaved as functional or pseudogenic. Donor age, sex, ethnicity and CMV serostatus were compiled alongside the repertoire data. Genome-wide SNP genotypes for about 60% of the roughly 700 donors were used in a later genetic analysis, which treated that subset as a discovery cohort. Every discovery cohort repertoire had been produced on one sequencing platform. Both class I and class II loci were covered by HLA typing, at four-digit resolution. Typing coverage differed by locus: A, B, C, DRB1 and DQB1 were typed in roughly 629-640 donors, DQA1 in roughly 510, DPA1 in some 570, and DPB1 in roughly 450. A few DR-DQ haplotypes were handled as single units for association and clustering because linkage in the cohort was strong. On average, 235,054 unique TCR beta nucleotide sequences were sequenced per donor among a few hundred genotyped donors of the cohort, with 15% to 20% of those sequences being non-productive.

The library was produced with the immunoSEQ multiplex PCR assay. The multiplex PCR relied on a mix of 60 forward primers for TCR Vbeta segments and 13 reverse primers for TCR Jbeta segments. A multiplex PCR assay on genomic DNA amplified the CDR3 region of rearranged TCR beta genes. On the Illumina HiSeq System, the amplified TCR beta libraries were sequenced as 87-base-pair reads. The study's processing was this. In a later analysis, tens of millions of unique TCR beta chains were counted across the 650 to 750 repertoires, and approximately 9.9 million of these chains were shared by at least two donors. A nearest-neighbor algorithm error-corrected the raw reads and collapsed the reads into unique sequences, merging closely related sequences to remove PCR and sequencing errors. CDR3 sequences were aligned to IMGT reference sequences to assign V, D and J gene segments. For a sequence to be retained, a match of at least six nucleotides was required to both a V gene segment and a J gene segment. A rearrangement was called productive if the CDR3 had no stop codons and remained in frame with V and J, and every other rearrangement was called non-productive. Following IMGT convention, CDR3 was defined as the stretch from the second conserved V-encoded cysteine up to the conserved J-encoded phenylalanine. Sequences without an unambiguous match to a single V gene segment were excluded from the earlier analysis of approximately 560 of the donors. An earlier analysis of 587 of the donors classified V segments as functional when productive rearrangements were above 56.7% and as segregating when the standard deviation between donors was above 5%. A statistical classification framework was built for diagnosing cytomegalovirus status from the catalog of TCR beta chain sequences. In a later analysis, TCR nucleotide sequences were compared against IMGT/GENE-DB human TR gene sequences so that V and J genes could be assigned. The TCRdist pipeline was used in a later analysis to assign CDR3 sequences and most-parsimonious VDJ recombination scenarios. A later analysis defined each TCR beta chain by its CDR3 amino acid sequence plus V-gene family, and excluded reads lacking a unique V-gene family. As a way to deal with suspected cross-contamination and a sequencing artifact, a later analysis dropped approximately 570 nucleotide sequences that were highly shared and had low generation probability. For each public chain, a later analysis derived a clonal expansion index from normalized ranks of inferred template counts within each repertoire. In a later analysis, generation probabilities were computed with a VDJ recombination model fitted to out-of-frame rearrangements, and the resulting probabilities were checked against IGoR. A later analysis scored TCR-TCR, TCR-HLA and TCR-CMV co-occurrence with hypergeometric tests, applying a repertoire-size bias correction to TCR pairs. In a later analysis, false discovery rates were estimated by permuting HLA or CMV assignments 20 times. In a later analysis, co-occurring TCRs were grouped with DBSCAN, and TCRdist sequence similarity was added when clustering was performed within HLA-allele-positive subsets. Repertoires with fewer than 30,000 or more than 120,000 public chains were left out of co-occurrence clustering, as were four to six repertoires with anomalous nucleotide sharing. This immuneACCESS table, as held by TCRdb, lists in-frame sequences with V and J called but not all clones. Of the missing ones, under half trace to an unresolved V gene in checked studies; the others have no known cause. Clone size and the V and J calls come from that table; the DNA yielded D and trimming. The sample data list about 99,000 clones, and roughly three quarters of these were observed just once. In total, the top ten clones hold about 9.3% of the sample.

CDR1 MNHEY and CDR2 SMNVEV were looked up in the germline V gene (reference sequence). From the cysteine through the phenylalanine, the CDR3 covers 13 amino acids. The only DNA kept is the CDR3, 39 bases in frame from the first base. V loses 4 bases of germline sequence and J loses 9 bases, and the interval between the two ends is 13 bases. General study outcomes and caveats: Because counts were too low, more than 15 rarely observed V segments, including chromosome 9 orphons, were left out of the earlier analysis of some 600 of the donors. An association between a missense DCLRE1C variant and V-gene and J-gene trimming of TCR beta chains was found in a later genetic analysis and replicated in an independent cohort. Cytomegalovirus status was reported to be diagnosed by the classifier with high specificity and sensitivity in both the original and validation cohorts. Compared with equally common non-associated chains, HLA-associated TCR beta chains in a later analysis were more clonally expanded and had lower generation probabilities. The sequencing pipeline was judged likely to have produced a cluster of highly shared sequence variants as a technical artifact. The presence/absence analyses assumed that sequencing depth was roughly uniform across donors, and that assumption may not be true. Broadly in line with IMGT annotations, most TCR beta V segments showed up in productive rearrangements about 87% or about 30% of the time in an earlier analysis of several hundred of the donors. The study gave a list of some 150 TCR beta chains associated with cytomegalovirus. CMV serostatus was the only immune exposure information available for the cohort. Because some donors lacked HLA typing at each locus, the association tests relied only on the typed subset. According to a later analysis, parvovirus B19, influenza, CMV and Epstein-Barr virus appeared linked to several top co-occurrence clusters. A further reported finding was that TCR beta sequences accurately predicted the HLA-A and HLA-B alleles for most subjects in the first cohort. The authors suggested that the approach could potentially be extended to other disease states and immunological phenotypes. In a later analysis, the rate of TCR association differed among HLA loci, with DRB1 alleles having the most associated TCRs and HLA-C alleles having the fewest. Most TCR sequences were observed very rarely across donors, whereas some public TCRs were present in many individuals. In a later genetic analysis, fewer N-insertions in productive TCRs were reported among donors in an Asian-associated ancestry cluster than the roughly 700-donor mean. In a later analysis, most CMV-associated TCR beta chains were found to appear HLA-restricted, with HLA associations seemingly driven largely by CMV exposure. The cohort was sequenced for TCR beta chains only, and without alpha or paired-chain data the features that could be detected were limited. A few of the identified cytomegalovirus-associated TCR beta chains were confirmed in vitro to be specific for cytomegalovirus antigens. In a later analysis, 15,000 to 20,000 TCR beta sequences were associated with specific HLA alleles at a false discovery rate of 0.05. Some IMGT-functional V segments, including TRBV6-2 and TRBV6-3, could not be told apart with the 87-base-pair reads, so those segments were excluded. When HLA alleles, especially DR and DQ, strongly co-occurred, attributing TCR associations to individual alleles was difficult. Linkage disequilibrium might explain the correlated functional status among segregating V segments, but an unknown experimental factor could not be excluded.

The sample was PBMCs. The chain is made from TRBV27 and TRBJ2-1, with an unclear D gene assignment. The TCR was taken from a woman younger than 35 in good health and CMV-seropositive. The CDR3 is CASSSGSFSEQFF. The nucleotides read TGTGCCAGCAGTTCCGGTAGCTTCAGTGAGCAGTTCTTC.